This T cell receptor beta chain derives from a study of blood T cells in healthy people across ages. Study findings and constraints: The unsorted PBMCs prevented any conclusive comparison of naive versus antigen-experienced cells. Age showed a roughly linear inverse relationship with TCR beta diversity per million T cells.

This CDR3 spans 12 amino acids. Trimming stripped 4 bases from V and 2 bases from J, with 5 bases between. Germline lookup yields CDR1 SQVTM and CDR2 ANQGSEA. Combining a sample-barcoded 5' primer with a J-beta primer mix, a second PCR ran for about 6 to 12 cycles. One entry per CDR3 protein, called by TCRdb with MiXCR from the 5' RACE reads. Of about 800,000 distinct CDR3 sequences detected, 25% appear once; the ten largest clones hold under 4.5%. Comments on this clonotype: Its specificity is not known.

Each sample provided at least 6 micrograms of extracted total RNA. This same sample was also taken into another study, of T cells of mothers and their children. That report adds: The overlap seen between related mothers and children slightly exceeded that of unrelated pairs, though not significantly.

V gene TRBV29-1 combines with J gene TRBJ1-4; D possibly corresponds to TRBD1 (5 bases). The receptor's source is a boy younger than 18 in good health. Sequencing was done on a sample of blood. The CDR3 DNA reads TGCAGCGTTGGGGGGACTAATGAAAAACTGTTTTTT. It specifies CSVGGTNEKLFF.